These 31 T cell receptor beta chains were all obtained from the same sample, sequenced in a study of immune evolution from preneoplasia to lung adenocarcinoma. Sequencing used immunoSEQ multiplex PCR; TCRdb keeps in-frame clones, though not all of them. The sample holds roughly 9,900 clones, approximately 85% seen once. Sequencing input: FFPE minimally invasive lung adenocarcinoma tissue. Receptors originate from a person aged 70 to 80 with lung adenocarcinoma.

The chain employs TRBV7-2 and TRBJ1-2; 7 bases align to TRBD1. CDR1 is SGHTA and CDR2 is FQGNSA in the germline V gene. The CDR3 loop spans 13 amino acids. V lost 5 bases and J lost 8; bases outside the gene matches: 8. CDR3 amino acids: CASSQTGEGGYTF. The CDR3 DNA is TGTGCCAGCAGCCAAACAGGGGAGGGGGGCTACACCTTC.

V and J are TRBV30 and TRBJ1-2; weak D call: TRBD1 (6 bases). This CDR3 has 13 residues. Per germline, CDR1 GTSNPN and CDR2 SVGIG (reference sequence). Trimming took 5 bases from V and 2 from J, leaving 12 bases between them. This chain's CDR3 is CAWAGDSNYGYTF. CDR3 bases: TGTGCCTGGGCAGGGGATTCCAACTATGGCTACACCTTC.

The chain uses TRBV30 and TRBJ1-2; 11 bases are a match to TRBD1. CDR1 and CDR2 (germline): GTSNPN, SVGIG (reference sequence). Trimming at V came to 4 bases and at J to 4 bases, leaving 5 bases not matched to a gene. The CDR3 runs 14 residues. The CDR3 DNA is TGTGCCTGGAAAAGGACAGGGGGCTTCTATGGCTACACCTTC. Translating it yields CAWKRTGGFYGYTF.

This chain connects TRBV7-2 to TRBJ2-6; 8 bases line up with TRBD1. J gave up 18 bases and V 1 base, and 8 bases lay outside the gene matches. CDR1 is SGHTA and CDR2 is FQGNSA in the germline V gene. The CDR3 is 13 amino acids. CDR3 nucleotide sequence: TGTGCCAGCAGCTTAGGGGGTTCAGGGGGCGAGACTTTC. Its translation is CASSLGGSGGETF.

The rearrangement joins TRBV6-5 to TRBJ1-3; D not resolved. The better agreement between TRBJ2-2 and the DNA end casts doubt on the J call. The CDR3 spans 12 residues. From germline, CDR1 is MNHEY and CDR2 SVGAGI. The CDR3: CASSAGFGELFF. CDR3 bases: TGTGCCAGCAGCGCCGGCTTCGGGGAGCTGTTTTTT.

The V gene is TRBV5-8, the J gene TRBJ1-3; unclear D gene. The germline CDR1 and CDR2 sequences are SGHTS and YDEGEE. Trimming stripped 3 bases from V and 0 bases from J, with 10 bases between. The CDR3 consists of 15 residues. DNA for the CDR3: TGTGCCAGCAGCTGGACGGATTTCTCTGGAAACACCATATATTTT. It translates to CASSWTDFSGNTIYF.

Here the CDR3 DNA reads TGCAGCGTTGGACTCCCGGGGGCTGAAGCTTTCTTT. Its translation: CSVGLPGAEAFF. This sequence joins TRBV29-1 and TRBJ1-1; D is possibly TRBD1 (5 bases). Trimming removed 4 bases from V and 6 bases from J, with 12 bases in between. This CDR3 region has 12 residues. Germline V gene sequence: CDR1 SQVTM, CDR2 ANQGSEA.

The chain links TRBV20-1 to TRBJ2-3, with D hard to call. CDR3 length: 11 residues. Trimming shortened V by 7 bases and J by 2 bases, and 7 bases separated the two germline ends. Germline loops: CDR1 DFQATT, CDR2 SNEGSKA (reference sequence). The CDR3, as DNA: TGCAGTGTTTCCCCCACAGATACGCAGTATTTT. Translating it yields CSVSPTDTQYF.

The rearrangement uses TRBV6-1 and TRBJ2-1, with TRBD1 matching over 7 bases. The germline V gene has CDR1 MNHNS and CDR2 SASEGT. With V trimmed by 6 bases and J by 6 bases, 11 bases remained unmatched. The CDR3 runs to 15 residues. The CDR3 sequence: CASRLDRWAANEQFF. The CDR3 DNA reads TGTGCCAGCAGGCTGGACAGGTGGGCGGCCAATGAGCAGTTCTTC.

The J gene is TRBJ1-1, the V gene TRBV5-1, with a possible D match to TRBD1 (6 bases). Germline V gives CDR1 SGHRS, CDR2 YFSETQ. The CDR3 loop spans 17 amino acids. V was shortened by 4 bases and J by 3 bases, with 22 bases between the two germline ends. The DNA for the CDR3 is TGCGCCAGCAGCCCCTTTACAGGGATTGAGGGGGACACTGAAGCTTTCTTT. Translation: CASSPFTGIEGDTEAFF.

V gene TRBV30 combines with J gene TRBJ2-7; perhaps TRBD1 as D (6 bases). CDR1 is GTSNPN and CDR2 is SVGIG in the germline V gene (reference sequence). Trimming removed 3 bases from V and 5 bases from J, with 14 bases in between. This CDR3 is built from 13 residues. CDR3 coding DNA: TGTGCCTGGAGAGGGGCAGGGGTGGACGAGCAGTACTTC. It encodes CAWRGAGVDEQYF. The full variable domain, rest sourced from reference TRBV30 and TRBJ2-7, is SQTIHQWPATLVQPVGSPLSLECTVEGTSNPNLYWYRQAAGRGLQLLFYSVGIGQISSEVPQNLSASRPQDRQFILSSKKLLLSDSGFYLCAWRGAGVDEQYFGPGTRLTVT.

V is TRBV6-6 and J is TRBJ1-2; 7 bases align to TRBD1. Losses at the gene ends were 7 bases for V and 5 bases for J; bases not matched to a gene: 10. The CDR3 length is 14 residues. Germline V gene sequence: CDR1 MNHNY, CDR2 SVGAGI (reference sequence). The DNA for the CDR3 is TGTGCCAGCATCCGGGGACAGCCTGGATATGGCTACACCTTC. Protein product: CASIRGQPGYGYTF.

This clone came up a few times. The V gene is TRBV5-6, the J gene TRBJ1-1, with D possibly matching TRBD1 (6 bases). The CDR3 contains 12 residues. CDR1 is SGHDT, CDR2 YYEEEE, per germline. Between the trimmed V and J ends, which lost 2 bases and 7 bases, there was a span of 9 bases. CDR3 coding DNA: TGTGCCAGCAGCTTTCAGGGGCATGAAGCTTTCTTT. Translation: CASSFQGHEAFF.

This chain joins TRBV15 and TRBJ2-6; D remains ambiguous. The germline V gene has CDR1 LNHNV and CDR2 YYDKDF (reference sequence). V shed 0 bases and J shed 0 bases, with 3 bases lying between them. The CDR3 spans 15 residues. CDR3 residues: CATSRDTSGANVLTF. The CDR3 nucleotides read TGTGCCACCAGCAGAGACACCTCTGGGGCCAACGTCCTGACTTTC. Complete variable domain (other parts from reference TRBV15 and TRBJ2-6): DAMVIQNPRYQVTQFGKPVTLSCSQTLNHNVMYWYQQKSSQAPKLLFHYYDKDFNNEADTPDNFQSRRPNTSFCFLDIRSPGLGDTAMYLCATSRDTSGANVLTFGAGSRLTVL.

The chain combines TRBV5-1 with TRBJ2-5; D perhaps matches TRBD1 (5 bases). Trimming removed 0 bases at V and 3 bases at J, with 9 bases between. This CDR3 spans 14 amino acids. Germline-derived CDR1 and CDR2 are SGHRS and YFSETQ. CDR3 DNA sequence: TGCGCCAGCAGCTTGGCTGGCAGGGAAGAGACCCAGTACTTC. This encodes CASSLAGREETQYF.

The V call is TRBV7-3, the J call TRBJ1-6; unclear D gene. Germline V gene sequence: CDR1 SGHTA, CDR2 FQGTGA. The CDR3 runs 13 residues. Trimming cost V 5 bases and J 6 bases, with 8 bases left between them. The CDR3, as DNA: TGTGCCAGCAGCCCCAGCGTTAATTCACCCCTCCACTTT. This sequence encodes CASSPSVNSPLHF. The full variable domain, in which reference TRBV7-3 and TRBJ1-6 provide the parts outside the CDR3, is GAGVSQTPSNKVTEKGKYVELRCDPISGHTALYWYRQSLGQGPEFLIYFQGTGAADDSGLPNDRFFAVRPEGSVSTLKIQRTERGDSAVYLCASSPSVNSPLHFGNGTRLTVT.

This chain joins TRBV12-5 and TRBJ1-1, with no clear D. The ends were cut back, 4 bases at V and 1 base at J, with 10 bases in the middle. Looked up from germline, CDR1 is LGHNT and CDR2 is FRNRAP. This CDR3 contains 14 residues. As DNA, the CDR3 is TGTGCTAGTGGTTCTTCGACGACGAACACTGAAGCTTTCTTT. It translates to CASGSSTTNTEAFF.

V is TRBV2 and J is TRBJ1-2; 7 nucleotides align to TRBD1. Germline V gene data show CDR1 as SNHLY and CDR2 as FYNNEI. Unmatched junction bases numbered 7, after V lost 4 bases and J lost 5 bases. The length of the CDR3 is 14 residues. The CDR3 bases are TGTGCCAGCAGTGGACAGGGAGGCGGGTATGGCTACACCTTC. Its protein is CASSGQGGGYGYTF.

This clone has a single count. The chain combines TRBV19 with TRBJ2-5, with 7 nucleotides matching TRBD2. From germline, CDR1 is LNHDA and CDR2 SQIVND (reference sequence). Losses at the gene ends were 5 bases for V and 5 bases for J; bases not matched to a gene: 8. The CDR3 runs 14 residues. CDR3 bases: TGTGCCAGTAGTCCCCGGATGGGGGGGGAGACCCAGTACTTC. Translated: CASSPRMGGETQYF.

This clone has a single count. The rearrangement links TRBV6-1 to TRBJ1-4; D gene uncertain. Germline V CDR1 and CDR2: MNHNS, SASEGT. V was shortened by 4 bases and J by 7 bases, with 13 bases between the two germline ends. The CDR3 runs 14 residues. CDR3 nucleotides: TGTGCCAGCAGTGCCCTAGTAGCGGGTGAAAAACTGTTTTTT. Its protein is CASSALVAGEKLFF.

For this clone: Sequence at one end of the junction differs from germline and may be a read error. V is TRBV30 and J is TRBJ2-7, with D uncertain. The CDR3 sequence is 14 residues long. CDR1 GTSNPN and CDR2 SVGIG come from the germline V gene (reference sequence). CDR3 residues: CTWNTPGKYYEQYF. The CDR3 DNA reads TGTACCTGGAATACCCCCGGAAAGTACTACGAGCAGTACTTC.

V usage is TRBV11-3 and J usage is TRBJ2-2; 10 positions match TRBD1. V dropped 5 bases and J dropped 3; count of bases not matched to a gene: 6. Germline values: CDR1 SGHNT, CDR2 YENEEA. This CDR3 is built from 16 residues. CDR3: CASSEGQGFDTGELFF. The DNA of the CDR3 is TGTGCCAGCAGCGAGGGACAGGGGTTTGACACCGGGGAGCTGTTTTTT.

V gene TRBV30 combines with J gene TRBJ2-4, with 7 bases aligning to TRBD2. V was clipped by 2 bases and J by 0 bases; unmatched bases: 10. This CDR3 is built from 17 residues. Germline loops: CDR1 GTSNPN, CDR2 SVGIG (reference sequence). The CDR3 protein is CAWSFLTSSLAKNIQYF. DNA for the CDR3: TGTGCCTGGAGTTTTTTGACTAGCAGTCTAGCCAAAAACATTCAGTACTTC.

This chain uses TRBV28 with TRBJ1-2; possibly TRBD1 for D (5 bases). The CDR3 extends over 12 amino acids. The V gene lost 10 bases and the J gene lost 4 bases, with 13 bases spanning the gap. Germline V gene lookup returns CDR1 MDHEN and CDR2 SYDVKM. The CDR3 loop reads CATREAPYGYTF. CDR3 in DNA: TGTGCCACCAGGGAAGCCCCCTATGGCTACACCTTC.

This chain links TRBV20-1 with TRBJ2-5; D is unresolved. The CDR3 spans 10 residues. The V end lost 6 bases, the J end lost 11 bases, and 13 bases lay between the germline ends. The germline CDR1 and CDR2 sequences are DFQATT and SNEGSKA (reference sequence). This CDR3 reads CSAPRGEQYF. CDR3 DNA sequence: TGCAGTGCCCCAAGAGGTGAGCAGTACTTC.

This rearrangement joins TRBV5-1 to TRBJ2-2; D not certain. CDR1 and CDR2 from the germline V gene are SGHRS and YFSETQ. CDR3 length equals 13 residues. V lost 0 bases to trimming and J lost 5 bases, with 5 bases between them. The CDR3 DNA reads TGCGCCAGCAGCTTGGAGGCAACCGGGGAGCTGTTTTTT. Translated: CASSLEATGELFF.

The V call is TRBV10-3, the J call TRBJ2-1; D perhaps matches TRBD2 (6 bases). Deletions cut 8 bases from V and 8 bases from J, with 16 bases between. This CDR3 has 13 amino acids. Germline V gene sequence: CDR1 ENHRY, CDR2 SYGVKD. Here the CDR3 reads CAIAGTRIDEQFF. The CDR3, as DNA: TGTGCCATCGCCGGGACTCGGATCGATGAGCAGTTCTTC.

This chain uses TRBV27 with TRBJ2-2; D is tentatively TRBD1 or TRBD2 (5 bases each). The CDR3 runs to 14 residues. Trimming removed 6 bases at V and 5 bases at J, with 13 bases between. CDR1 MNHEY and CDR2 SMNVEV come from the germline V gene (reference sequence). CDR3 DNA sequence: TGTGCCAGCAGCCCCGAGGGGAGTACCGGGGAGCTGTTTTTT. Its translation is CASSPEGSTGELFF.

The V and J genes are TRBV29-1 and TRBJ2-5; 10 bases match TRBD1. CDR1 is SQVTM and CDR2 is ANQGSEA in the germline V gene. The CDR3 loop spans 13 amino acids. J lost 5 bases, V lost 7 bases, and 7 bases had no gene match. DNA for the CDR3: TGCAGCGCCAAGACAGGGGGCGCTGAGACCCAGTACTTC. It encodes CSAKTGGAETQYF.

The chain links TRBV27 to TRBJ2-3, with D hard to call. The CDR3 is 15 amino acids. Trimming stripped 3 bases from V and 2 bases from J, with 12 bases between. Germline CDR1 reads MNHEY; CDR2 reads SMNVEV (reference sequence). The CDR3 reads CASSLHLRTTDTQYF. The CDR3 DNA sequence: TGTGCCAGCAGTTTGCACTTAAGGACCACAGATACGCAGTATTTT.

The V call is TRBV6-1, the J call TRBJ2-7, with 7 bases matching TRBD2. Germline CDR1 and CDR2: MNHNS and SASEGT. This CDR3 has 15 amino acids. Trimming at V came to 0 bases and at J to 7 bases, leaving 9 bases not matched to a gene. Here the CDR3 reads CASSEAASGRGEQYF. Written as DNA, the CDR3 is TGTGCCAGCAGTGAAGCGGCTAGCGGCCGGGGAGAGCAGTACTTC.